This note documents a single T cell receptor beta chain sequence. Reverse transcription of about 0.45 to 1 ug RNA was carried out with random hexamers. TCRdb re-called the immunoSEQ multiplex PCR reads with MiXCR, one entry per CDR3 protein. The sample includes over 100,000 distinct CDR3 sequences, roughly 96% of them seen just once. The sample is drawn from a study of CD8 T cells in Susac syndrome. The receptor's source is a human donor in good health. The sequenced material came from CD4+ T cells from PBMCs.

CDR3 sequence: CSARDQAGGLETQYF. The CDR3 bases are TGCAGTGCTAGAGATCAAGCGGGGGGGCTGGAGACCCAGTACTTC. The chain joins TRBV20-1 to TRBJ2-5; 10 positions agree with TRBD2. There are 15 residues in the CDR3. The ends lost 0 bases at V and 5 bases at J; junction bases unmatched: 6. Germline values: CDR1 DFQATT, CDR2 SNEGSKA (reference sequence).